Below are 7 T cell receptor beta chains sequenced from a single sample in a study of blood T cell repertoires in COVID-19. The method was immunoSEQ multiplex PCR; TCRdb's version includes in-frame clones alone and lacks a portion of them. In the table there are 49,000 or so clones, 80% to 90% of which are singletons. Sequenced sample: peripheral blood. Receptors originate from a middle-aged man with acute or convalescent COVID-19.

J is TRBJ2-1 and V is TRBV6-1, with TRBD1 matching over 8 bases. The CDR3 runs 14 residues. J was trimmed by 8 bases and V by 8 bases; bases with no gene match: 11. CDR1 is MNHNS, CDR2 SASEGT, per germline. CDR3 bases: TGTGCCAGCGCCGGGACAGGTATGAGTGATGAGCAGTTCTTC. Amino acids: CASAGTGMSDEQFF.

V usage is TRBV7-3 and J usage is TRBJ2-3; 10 nucleotides align to TRBD2. CDR1 and CDR2 (germline): SGHTA, FQGTGA. With V trimmed by 2 bases and J by 6 bases, 2 bases remained unmatched. This CDR3 contains 14 residues. The CDR3 DNA sequence: TGTGCCAGCAGCTTACTAGCGGGGGCCGATACGCAGTATTTT. Translating it yields CASSLLAGADTQYF.

The rearrangement links TRBV24-1 to TRBJ2-3, with 8 bases fitting TRBD2. Per the germline V gene, CDR1 is KGHDR and CDR2 is SFDVKD. V lost 4 bases, J lost 2 bases, and 7 bases stayed unmatched. CDR3 length equals 16 residues. In nucleotides, the CDR3 is TGTGCCACCAGTGACGTAGCGGGACCCTTCACAGATACGCAGTATTTT. Protein product: CATSDVAGPFTDTQYF.

The chain combines TRBV10-3 with TRBJ1-1, with D possibly being TRBD1 (6 bases). Per germline, CDR1 ENHRY and CDR2 SYGVKD. Trimming stripped 4 bases from V and 3 bases from J, with 15 bases between. CDR3 length: 15 residues. The CDR3 protein is CAISGQGRRDTEAFF. CDR3 coding DNA: TGTGCCATCAGTGGGCAGGGGCGGAGAGACACTGAAGCTTTCTTT.

V gene TRBV28 combines with J gene TRBJ2-7, with D perhaps TRBD1 (6 bases). The V gene's germline CDR1 is MDHEN and CDR2 SYDVKM. CDR3 length: 16 residues. Trimming took 4 bases from V and 3 from J, leaving 19 bases between them. The CDR3 spells CASSSRTGFGIYEQYF. The CDR3 bases are TGTGCCAGCAGTTCGAGAACAGGGTTTGGTATCTACGAGCAGTACTTC.

The chain combines TRBV6-6 with TRBJ1-5, with a possible D match to TRBD1 (6 bases). CDR1 and CDR2 (germline): MNHNY, SVGAGI (reference sequence). V was clipped by 5 bases and J by 3 bases, with 11 bases between them. The CDR3 runs to 14 residues. DNA of the CDR3: TGTGCCAGCAGTCTTCGGACAGCCAATCAGCCCCAGCATTTT. Its protein product is CASSLRTANQPQHF.

V and J are TRBV13 and TRBJ2-7; TRBD2 agrees at 7 bases. The germline gives CDR1 PRHDT, CDR2 FYEKMQ (reference sequence). Trimming at V came to 2 bases and at J to 5 bases, leaving 9 bases not matched to a gene. CDR3 length: 15 amino acids. The CDR3 nucleotides read TGTGCCAGCAGCTTATACGCGGGAGAGCCAAACGAGCAGTACTTC. Protein: CASSLYAGEPNEQYF.